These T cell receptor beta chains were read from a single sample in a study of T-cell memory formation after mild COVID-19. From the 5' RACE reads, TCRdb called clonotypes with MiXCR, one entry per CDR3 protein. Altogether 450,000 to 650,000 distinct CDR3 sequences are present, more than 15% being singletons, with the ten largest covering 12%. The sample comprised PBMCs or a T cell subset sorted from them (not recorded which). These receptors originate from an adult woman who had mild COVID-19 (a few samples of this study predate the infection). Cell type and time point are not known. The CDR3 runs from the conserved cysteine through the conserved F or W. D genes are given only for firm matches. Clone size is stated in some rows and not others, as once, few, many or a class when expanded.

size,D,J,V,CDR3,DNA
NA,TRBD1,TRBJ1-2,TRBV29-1,CSVDRDSFSSYGYTF,TGCAGCGTTGACCGGGACAGTTTTTCCTCCTATGGCTACACCTTC
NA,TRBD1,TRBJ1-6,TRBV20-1,CSVSPGTGYSPLHF,TGCAGTGTCAGCCCCGGGACAGGTTATTCACCCCTCCACTTT
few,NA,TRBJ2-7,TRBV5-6,CASSSSWVYEQYF,TGTGCCAGCAGTTCCTCATGGGTGTACGAGCAGTACTTC
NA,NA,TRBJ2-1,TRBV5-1,CASSLVAGATYNEQFF,TGCGCCAGCAGCTTGGTTGCGGGGGCTACCTACAATGAGCAGTTCTTC
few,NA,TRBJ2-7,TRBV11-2,CASSPIANSYEQYF,TGTGCCAGCAGCCCCATAGCGAACTCCTACGAGCAGTACTTC
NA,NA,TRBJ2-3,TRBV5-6,CASSLWLTRTDTQYF,TGTGCCAGCAGCTTGTGGCTAACTCGCACAGATACGCAGTATTTT
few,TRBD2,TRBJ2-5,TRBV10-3,CAISGLAGGPETQYF,TGTGCCATCAGTGGTCTAGCGGGGGGGCCAGAGACCCAGTACTTC
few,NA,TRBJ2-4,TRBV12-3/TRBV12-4,CASTSRWKDRLAKNIQYF,TGTGCCAGCACTTCCCGCTGGAAGGACCGCCTAGCCAAAAACATTCAGTACTTC
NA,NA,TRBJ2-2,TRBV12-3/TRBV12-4,CASSSGLVAGELFF,TGTGCCAGCAGTTCCGGACTCGTGGCCGGGGAGCTGTTTTTT
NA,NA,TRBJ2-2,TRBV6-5,CASSAPVTGELFF,TGTGCCAGCAGTGCCCCAGTTACCGGGGAGCTGTTTTTT
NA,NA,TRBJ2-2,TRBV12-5,CASGLHGWSGELFF,TGTGCTAGTGGTTTGCACGGGTGGTCCGGGGAGCTGTTTTTT
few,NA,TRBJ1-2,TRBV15,CATSSGAVPGYTF,TGTGCCACCAGCAGTGGAGCAGTACCTGGCTACACCTTC
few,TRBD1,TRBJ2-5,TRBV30,CAYRINRGRGETQYF,TGTGCCTATCGAATCAACAGGGGTCGGGGCGAGACCCAGTACTTC
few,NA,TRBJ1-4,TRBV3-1,CASSHTHGNEKLFF,TGTGCCAGCAGCCATACACACGGGAATGAAAAACTGTTTTTT
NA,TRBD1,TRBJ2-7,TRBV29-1,CSAWTGGNYEQYF,TGCAGCGCTTGGACAGGGGGGAACTACGAGCAGTACTTC
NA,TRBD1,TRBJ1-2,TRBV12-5,CASGEDRIDGYTF,TGTGCTAGTGGTGAGGACAGGATTGATGGCTACACCTTC
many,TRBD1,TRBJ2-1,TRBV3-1,CASSQGARGLGNEQFF,TGTGCCAGCAGCCAAGGCGCCAGGGGGCTGGGCAATGAGCAGTTCTTC
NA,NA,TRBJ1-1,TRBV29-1,CSVRGTLINTEAFF,TGCAGCGTCCGGGGGACACTAATAAACACTGAAGCTTTCTTT
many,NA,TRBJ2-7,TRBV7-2,CASSLAPNSYEQYF,TGTGCCAGCAGCTTAGCGCCTAACTCCTACGAGCAGTACTTC
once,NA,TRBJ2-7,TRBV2,CASSHEQTKREQYF,TGTGCCAGCAGTCACGAGCAAACCAAGAGAGAGCAGTACTTC
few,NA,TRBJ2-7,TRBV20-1,CSARGRRYEQYF,TGCAGTGCTAGAGGTAGGAGATACGAGCAGTACTTC
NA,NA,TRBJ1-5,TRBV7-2,CASSLGPGTRDYTGGNQPQHF,TGTGCCAGCAGCTTAGGCCCGGGGACGAGGGACTACACGGGCGGCAATCAGCCCCAGCATTTT
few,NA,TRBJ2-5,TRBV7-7,CASSSGRVWGETQYF,TGTGCTAGCAGCTCCGGCAGGGTGTGGGGAGAGACCCAGTACTTC
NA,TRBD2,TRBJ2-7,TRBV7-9,CASSLIAGGAGEQYF,TGTGCCAGCAGCCTGATAGCGGGAGGGGCGGGCGAGCAGTACTTC
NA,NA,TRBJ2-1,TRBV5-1,CASSLDGRGYEQFF,TGCGCCAGCAGCTTGGATGGGAGGGGGTATGAGCAGTTCTTC
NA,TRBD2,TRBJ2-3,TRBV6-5,CASSYLGGGDTQYF,TGTGCCAGCAGTTATCTTGGCGGGGGAGATACGCAGTATTTT
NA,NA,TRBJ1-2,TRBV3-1,CASSQDWRNYGYTF,TGTGCCAGCAGCCAAGACTGGCGGAACTATGGCTACACCTTC
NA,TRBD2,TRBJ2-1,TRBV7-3,CASSPGGGGNMNEQFF,TGTGCCAGCAGCCCCGGCGGCGGGGGGAACATGAATGAGCAGTTCTTC
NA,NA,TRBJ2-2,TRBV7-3,CASSPQGTENTGELFF,TGTGCCAGCAGCCCCCAGGGAACCGAAAACACCGGGGAGCTGTTTTTT
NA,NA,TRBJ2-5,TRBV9,CASSVGPGARETQYF,TGTGCCAGCAGCGTAGGGCCAGGGGCTCGGGAGACCCAGTACTTC
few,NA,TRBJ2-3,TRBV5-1,CASSEAGLLRPDTQYF,TGCGCCAGCAGCGAGGCGGGACTCCTAAGGCCAGATACGCAGTATTTT
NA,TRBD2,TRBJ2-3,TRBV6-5,CASSYVSGGVADTQYF,TGTGCCAGCAGTTACGTGAGCGGGGGGGTTGCAGATACGCAGTATTTT
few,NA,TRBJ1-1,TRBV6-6,CASTPRNTEAFF,TGTGCCAGCACCCCCCGGAACACTGAAGCTTTCTTT
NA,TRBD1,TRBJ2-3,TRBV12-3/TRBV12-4,CASSQGQPFTDTQYF,TGTGCCAGCAGTCAGGGACAGCCTTTCACAGATACGCAGTATTTT
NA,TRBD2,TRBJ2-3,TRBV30,CAWSVPGKLVAGGQDTQYF,TGTGCCTGGAGTGTACCCGGGAAGTTGGTAGCGGGGGGCCAAGATACGCAGTATTTT
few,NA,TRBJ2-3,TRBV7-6,CASSSSRWTGEPSGVTDTQYF,TGTGCCAGCAGCTCATCCCGCTGGACCGGTGAGCCTAGTGGTGTTACAGATACGCAGTATTTT
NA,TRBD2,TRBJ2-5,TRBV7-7,CASSTGLAGGRGETQYF,TGTGCCAGCAGTACGGGACTAGCGGGGGGCAGGGGAGAGACCCAGTACTTC
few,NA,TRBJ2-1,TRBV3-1,CASSQDWMVNEQFF,TGTGCCAGCAGCCAAGATTGGATGGTGAATGAGCAGTTCTTC
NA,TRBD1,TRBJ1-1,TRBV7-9,CASSLAVRGPEAFF,TGTGCCAGCAGCTTAGCGGTGAGGGGGCCTGAAGCTTTCTTT
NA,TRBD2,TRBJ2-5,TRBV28,CASRTDTGLGQETQYF,TGTGCCAGCAGAACTGATACGGGACTAGGCCAAGAGACCCAGTACTTC
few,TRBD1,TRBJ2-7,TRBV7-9,CASSLALSTGSSYEQYF,TGTGCCAGCAGCTTAGCCCTCTCGACAGGGAGCTCCTACGAGCAGTACTTC
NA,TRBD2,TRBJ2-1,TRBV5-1,CASSWTTSGGYNEQFF,TGCGCCAGCAGCTGGACGACTAGCGGGGGCTACAATGAGCAGTTCTTC
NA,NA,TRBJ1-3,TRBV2,CASRDISGNTIYF,TGTGCCAGCAGGGATATCTCTGGAAACACCATATATTTT
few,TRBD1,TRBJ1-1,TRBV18,CASSPGQRSEAEAFF,TGTGCCAGCTCACCGGGACAGCGGTCAGAAGCTGAAGCTTTCTTT
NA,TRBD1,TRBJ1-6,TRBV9,CASSLGGTGVSPLHF,TGTGCCAGCAGCCTCGGTGGGACAGGGGTTTCACCCCTCCACTTT
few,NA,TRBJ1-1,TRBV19,CASTYRGEVEAFF,TGTGCCAGTACCTATCGGGGGGAGGTTGAAGCTTTCTTT
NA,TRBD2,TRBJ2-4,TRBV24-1,CATMGGGIQYF,TGTGCCACCATGGGGGGGGGCATTCAGTACTTC
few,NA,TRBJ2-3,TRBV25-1,CASSALGAWVGSDTQYF,TGTGCCAGCAGTGCCTTAGGCGCCTGGGTTGGGTCAGATACGCAGTATTTT
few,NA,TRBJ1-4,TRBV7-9,CASSADRLDEKLFF,TGTGCCAGCAGCGCGGACAGACTCGATGAAAAACTGTTTTTT